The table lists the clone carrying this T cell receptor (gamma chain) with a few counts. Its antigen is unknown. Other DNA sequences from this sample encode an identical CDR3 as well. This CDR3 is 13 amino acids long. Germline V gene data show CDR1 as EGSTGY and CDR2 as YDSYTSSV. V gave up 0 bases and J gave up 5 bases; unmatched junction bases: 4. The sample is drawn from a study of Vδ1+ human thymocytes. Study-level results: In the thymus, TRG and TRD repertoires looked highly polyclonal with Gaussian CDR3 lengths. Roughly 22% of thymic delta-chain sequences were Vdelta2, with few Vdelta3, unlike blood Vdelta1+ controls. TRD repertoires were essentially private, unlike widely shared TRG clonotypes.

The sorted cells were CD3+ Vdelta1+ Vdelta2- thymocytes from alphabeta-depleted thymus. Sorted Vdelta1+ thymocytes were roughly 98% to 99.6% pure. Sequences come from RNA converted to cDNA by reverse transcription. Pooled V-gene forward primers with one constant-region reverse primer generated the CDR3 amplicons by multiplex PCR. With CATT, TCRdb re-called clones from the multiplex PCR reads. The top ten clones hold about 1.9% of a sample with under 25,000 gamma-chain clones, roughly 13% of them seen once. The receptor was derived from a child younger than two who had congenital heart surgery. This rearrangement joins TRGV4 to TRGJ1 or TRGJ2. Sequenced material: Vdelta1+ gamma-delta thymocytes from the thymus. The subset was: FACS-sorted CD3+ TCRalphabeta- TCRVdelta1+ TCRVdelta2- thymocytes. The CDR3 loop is CATWDGRDYKKLF. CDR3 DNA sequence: TGTGCCACCTGGGATGGGAGGGATTATAAGAAACTCTTT.